The 9 T cell receptor beta chains presented below share a single source sample, sequenced in a study of tumor-infiltrating lymphocytes in primary liver carcinoma. A primer matching the constant region was used to make TCR beta cDNA from approximately 0.55 ug of total RNA. Generation of the TCR beta libraries relied on three nested multiplex PCR rounds using slightly modified ARM-PCR. The first two PCR rounds used TRBV1-TRBV30 primers with a Cbeta primer, 9 to 10 cycles each. TCRdb redid the calling of the multiplex PCR reads with MiXCR, one entry per CDR3 protein. Here the sample spans 310,000 or so distinct CDR3 sequences, around 60% being singletons. The blood RNA (from unsorted whole blood) was obtained, and germline DNA was also extracted. Sequenced input: peripheral blood. The origin of the receptors is a man aged 35 to 55 with primary liver carcinoma and hepatitis B virus infection.

Of note for this clonotype: A single base separates this from a much larger clone, so it may be a read error. This CDR3 fails to terminate in the conserved phenylalanine or tryptophan, so it likely reflects a read error. This chain joins TRBV5-1 and TRBJ2-1; no clear D. Trimming shortened V by 4 bases and J by 9 bases, and 8 bases separated the two germline ends. CDR1 is SGHRS and CDR2 is YFSETQ in the germline V gene. The CDR3 contains 11 residues. CDR3 loop: CASSRELEQFL. Written as DNA, the CDR3 is TGCGCCAGCAGCCGCGAGCTTGAGCAGTTCTTA.

As to this clonotype: This may arise from a read error, as a much more abundant clone is one base away. The chain links TRBV5-1 to TRBJ2-1; TRBD1 aligns across 9 bases. Germline CDR1 and CDR2: SGHRS and YFSETQ. The CDR3 consists of 15 residues. The CDR3 nucleotides read TGCACCAGCAGCTCCACCGGGACAGGGTACAATGAGCAGTTCTTC. Its translation: CTSSSTGTGYNEQFF.

This chain links TRBV11-3 with TRBJ2-2, with D tentatively TRBD2 (5 bases). V was cut by 5 bases and J by 1 base, with 11 bases left in between. The CDR3 extends over 15 amino acids. In germline, CDR1 is SGHNT, CDR2 YENEEA. The CDR3 reads CASSLGIVNTGELFF. The CDR3, as DNA: TGTGCCAGCAGCCTCGGGATAGTGAACACCGGGGAGCTGTTTTTT.

This clonotype came up a few times. This sequence joins TRBV28 and TRBJ2-5, with D maybe TRBD2 (5 bases). The V gene lost 5 bases and the J gene lost 6 bases, with 13 bases spanning the gap. Looked up from germline, CDR1 is MDHEN and CDR2 is SYDVKM. CDR3 length: 13 residues. Here the CDR3 DNA reads TGTGCCAGCAGTAGTATGGAGCGGAAGACCCAGTACTTC. It codes for CASSSMERKTQYF.

At least ten counts were recorded for this clonotype. The V gene is TRBV6-5, the J gene TRBJ2-1; TRBD2 matches 10 bases. The CDR3 contains 15 residues. Germline V CDR1 and CDR2: MNHEY, SVGAGI. V lost 8 bases and J lost 3; bases outside the gene matches: 7. DNA for the CDR3: TGTGCCAGCTCCGAAGCGGGAGGGATCTACAATGAGCAGTTCTTC. This encodes CASSEAGGIYNEQFF.

The J gene is TRBJ2-1, the V gene TRBV11-3, with 10 bases identical to TRBD2. Looked up from germline, CDR1 is SGHNT and CDR2 is YENEEA. The CDR3 is made up of 17 amino acids. Trimming removed 1 base from V and 7 bases from J; junction bases left unmatched: 10. The CDR3 DNA sequence: TGTGCCAGCAGCTTAGGGGGGCTAGCGGGAGCGGGTAATGAGCAGTTCTTC. This codes for CASSLGGLAGAGNEQFF.

The J gene is TRBJ2-7, the V gene TRBV30, with D perhaps TRBD2 (5 bases). Germline CDR1 and CDR2: GTSNPN and SVGIG (reference sequence). Trimming left V 0 bases short and J 13 bases short, with 16 bases between. CDR3 size: 12 residues. The CDR3: CAWSVEGTNQYF. The CDR3 bases are TGTGCCTGGAGTGTCGAGGGCACCAATCAATACTTC. Drawing the rest from reference TRBV30 and TRBJ2-7, the complete variable domain is SQTIHQWPATLVQPVGSPLSLECTVEGTSNPNLYWYRQAAGRGLQLLFYSVGIGQISSEVPQNLSASRPQDRQFILSSKKLLLSDSGFYLCAWSVEGTNQYFGPGTRLTVT.

As to this clonotype: An end of the junction differs from the germline gene, which may be a read error. The chain couples TRBV29-1 to TRBJ2-5; a weak D match, TRBD2 (5 bases). Germline V lookup: CDR1 SQVTM, CDR2 ANQGSEA. The CDR3 is made up of 14 amino acids. In DNA form, the CDR3 reads TGCATCGTTGAATTCCTAGCCGCCCAAGAGACCCAGTACTTC. It specifies CIVEFLAAQETQYF.

The table lists this clonotype with a count of one. The chain has TRBV6-5 and TRBJ1-1; no clear D. CDR1 is MNHEY, CDR2 SVGAGI, per germline. There are 14 residues in the CDR3. The ends were cut back, 1 base at V and 4 bases at J, with 10 bases in the middle. CDR3 in DNA: TGTGCCAGCAGTTACTTTCGTCAGAGCACTGAAGCTTTCTTT. Its protein is CASSYFRQSTEAFF.